These 8 T cell receptor beta chains came from one sample sequenced in a study of blood T cell repertoires in COVID-19 (TCRdb year 2020). The library was produced with the immunoSEQ multiplex PCR assay. In TCRdb, the immuneACCESS table is reduced to in-frame sequences with V and J assigned. These tables do not hold every clone; where another copy was compared, an unresolved V gene accounts for under half, and the others remain unexplained. The sample has approximately 230,000 clones on record, around 90% of them singletons. The top ten clonotypes cover over 6% of the sample. Input material: PBMCs or T cells enriched from blood (not recorded which). All receptors derive from a woman in her 30s with acute COVID-19.

The chain couples TRBV5-1 to TRBJ2-2; D perhaps matches TRBD2 (7 bases). The CDR3 is 15 residues long. From germline, CDR1 is SGHRS and CDR2 YFSETQ. Trimming left V 5 bases short and J 7 bases short, with 18 bases between. CDR3: CASSQAGGRDGELFF. CDR3 bases: TGCGCCAGCAGTCAAGCCGGGGGGCGAGACGGGGAGCTGTTTTTT.

This clone has only one observation. This chain joins TRBV2 and TRBJ2-3; a possible D gene is TRBD2 (6 bases). The V end lost 1 base, the J end lost 0 bases, and 14 bases lay between the germline ends. CDR1 SNHLY and CDR2 FYNNEI come from the germline V gene. The CDR3 totals 17 residues. The chain's CDR3 is CASSEVGGARSTDTQYF. DNA for the CDR3: TGTGCCAGCAGTGAAGTCGGCGGGGCGCGTAGCACAGATACGCAGTATTTT. Full variable domain (missing parts from reference TRBV2 and TRBJ2-3): EPEVTQTPSHQVTQMGQEVILRCVPISNHLYFYWYRQILGQKVEFLVSFYNNEISEKSEIFDDQFSVERPDGSNFTLKIRSTKLEDSAMYFCASSEVGGARSTDTQYFGPGTRLTVL.

V gene TRBV7-3 combines with J gene TRBJ1-2, with D unclear. Trimming shortened V by 2 bases and J by 7 bases, and 11 bases separated the two germline ends. Germline values: CDR1 SGHTA, CDR2 FQGTGA. The length of the CDR3 is 13 residues. CDR3 region: CASSLSAGAGYTF. The DNA for the CDR3 is TGTGCCAGCAGCTTATCCGCGGGAGCTGGCTACACCTTC.

The CDR3 region is CASRGLASPYEQYF. In DNA, the CDR3 is TGTGCCAGCAGAGGACTAGCGTCCCCTTACGAGCAGTACTTC. The rearrangement uses TRBV6-5 and TRBJ2-7; 9 nucleotides line up with TRBD2. V trimming: 6 bases; J trimming: 4 bases; junction bases outside the gene matches: 7. This CDR3 is built from 14 residues. Germline CDR1 is MNHEY and CDR2 is SVGAGI.

The CDR3 sequence is CSVRGVPTEAFF. The CDR3 nucleotides read TGCAGCGTTCGGGGGGTTCCCACTGAAGCTTTCTTT. The rearrangement links TRBV29-1 to TRBJ1-1; D perhaps matches TRBD1 (5 bases). This CDR3 contains 12 residues. The V and J ends lost 5 bases and 4 bases respectively, with 11 bases between them. CDR1 and CDR2 (germline): SQVTM, ANQGSEA.

This clone was seen a few times. The chain joins TRBV5-5 to TRBJ1-4, with 7 bases aligning to TRBD1. V lost 4 bases and J lost 3; bases outside the gene matches: 6. This CDR3 has 15 residues. Germline lookup yields CDR1 SGHKS and CDR2 YYEKEE (reference sequence). The chain's CDR3 is CASSARGVANEKLFF. The CDR3 bases are TGTGCCAGCAGCGCCAGGGGGGTAGCTAATGAAAAACTGTTTTTT. The full variable domain, in which reference TRBV5-5 and TRBJ1-4 provide the parts outside the CDR3, is DAGVTQSPTHLIKTRGQQVTLRCSPISGHKSVSWYQQVLGQGPQFIFQYYEKEERGRGNFPDRFSARQFPNYSSELNVNALLLGDSALYLCASSARGVANEKLFFGSGTQLSVL.

The chain is built from TRBV3-1 (or the pseudogene TRBV3-2) and TRBJ2-2; 7 bases match TRBD2. Germline-derived CDR1 and CDR2 are LGHDT and YNNKEL (reference sequence). V was pared by 5 bases and J by 5 bases, with 8 bases of the junction left unmatched. This CDR3 is built from 15 residues. This CDR3 is CASSRIFSGTGELFF. The CDR3 nucleotides are TGTGCCAGCAGCAGAATTTTTAGCGGGACCGGGGAGCTGTTTTTT.

V and J are TRBV28 and TRBJ1-2; TRBD1 matches at 9 bases. Germline assignment: CDR1 MDHEN and CDR2 SYDVKM. Unmatched junction bases numbered 3, after V lost 6 bases and J lost 4 bases. CDR3 length: 13 residues. The CDR3 sequence: CASSQQGAYGYTF. The DNA for the CDR3 is TGTGCCAGCAGCCAACAGGGGGCCTATGGCTACACCTTC.